These T cell receptor beta chains were read from a single sample in a study of STAT5B mutations in CD4+ large granular lymphocyte leukemia. Clones were sequenced by immunoSEQ multiplex PCR, and TCRdb holds only the in-frame ones, with some missing. The sample contains 23,000 or so clones, 74% of which appear only once. Sequencing input: CD4+ T cells from blood buffy coats. The receptor source for this set is a human donor in good health. Each CDR3 is given with its conserved first and last residue. D genes are given only for firm matches. Some rows have no size entry. The others give once, few or many, or a class for an expanded clone.

TRBJ1-4 TRBV28 NA NA TGTGCCAGCAGTCTCGATTCTAATGAAAAACTGTTTTTT CASSLDSNEKLFF
TRBJ1-1 TRBV6-5 NA NA TGTGCCAGCAGTTCCCCCCGCAGAAACACTGAAGCTTTCTTT CASSSPRRNTEAFF
TRBJ2-3 TRBV18 medium-sized NA TGTGCCAGCTCACCACTAGTCTCAGATACGCAGTATTTT CASSPLVSDTQYF
TRBJ2-5 TRBV25-1 NA NA TGTGCCAGCACCCTATTGGAGACCCAGTACTTC CASTLLETQYF
TRBJ1-4 TRBV7-9 NA NA TGTGCCAGCAGCGAGAACCAGGAAAAACTGTTTTTT CASSENQEKLFF
TRBJ2-7 TRBV9 NA NA TGTGCCAGCAGCGTAGGGCGGGACTACGAGCAGTACTTC CASSVGRDYEQYF
TRBJ2-2 TRBV18 NA NA TGTGCCAGCTCACAACAGGCGCGCGACACCGGGGAGCTGTTTTTT CASSQQARDTGELFF
TRBJ1-1 TRBV5-1 NA TRBD1 TGCGCCAGCAGCTTCCTAGGGGGCTCAGGACCCACTGAAGCTTTCTTT CASSFLGGSGPTEAFF
TRBJ2-3 TRBV2 NA NA TGTGCCAGCAGCCCGACCCGGGGGAGCGCAGATACGCAGTATTTT CASSPTRGSADTQYF
TRBJ2-3 TRBV28 NA TRBD1 TGTGCCAGTAGTACGCCGAGGACAGGGGGCACAGATACGCAGTATTTT CASSTPRTGGTDTQYF
TRBJ1-1 TRBV14 few NA TGTGCCAGCAGCCGGATTCGGGGGTTGAACACTGAAGCTTTCTTT CASSRIRGLNTEAFF
TRBJ1-2 TRBV9 NA NA TGTGCCAGCAGCGTAGGTCCCGACTCCTTAGGCTACACCTTC CASSVGPDSLGYTF
TRBJ1-5 TRBV5-1 NA NA TGCGCCAGCAGCTTGGACAGCGGGGAGCCCCAGCATTTT CASSLDSGEPQHF
TRBJ1-1 TRBV19 NA TRBD1 TGTGCCAGTAGTTCCCCCGGACAGGGTGGGACTGAAGCTTTCTTT CASSSPGQGGTEAFF
TRBJ2-1 TRBV6-6 NA TRBD2 TGTGCCAGCAGTTACGGCGGGACTATGTTATACAATGAGCAGTTCTTC CASSYGGTMLYNEQFF
TRBJ2-3 TRBV2 once TRBD2 TGTGCCAGCAGTGGATTACTAGCGGCAACAGATACGCAGTATTTT CASSGLLAATDTQYF